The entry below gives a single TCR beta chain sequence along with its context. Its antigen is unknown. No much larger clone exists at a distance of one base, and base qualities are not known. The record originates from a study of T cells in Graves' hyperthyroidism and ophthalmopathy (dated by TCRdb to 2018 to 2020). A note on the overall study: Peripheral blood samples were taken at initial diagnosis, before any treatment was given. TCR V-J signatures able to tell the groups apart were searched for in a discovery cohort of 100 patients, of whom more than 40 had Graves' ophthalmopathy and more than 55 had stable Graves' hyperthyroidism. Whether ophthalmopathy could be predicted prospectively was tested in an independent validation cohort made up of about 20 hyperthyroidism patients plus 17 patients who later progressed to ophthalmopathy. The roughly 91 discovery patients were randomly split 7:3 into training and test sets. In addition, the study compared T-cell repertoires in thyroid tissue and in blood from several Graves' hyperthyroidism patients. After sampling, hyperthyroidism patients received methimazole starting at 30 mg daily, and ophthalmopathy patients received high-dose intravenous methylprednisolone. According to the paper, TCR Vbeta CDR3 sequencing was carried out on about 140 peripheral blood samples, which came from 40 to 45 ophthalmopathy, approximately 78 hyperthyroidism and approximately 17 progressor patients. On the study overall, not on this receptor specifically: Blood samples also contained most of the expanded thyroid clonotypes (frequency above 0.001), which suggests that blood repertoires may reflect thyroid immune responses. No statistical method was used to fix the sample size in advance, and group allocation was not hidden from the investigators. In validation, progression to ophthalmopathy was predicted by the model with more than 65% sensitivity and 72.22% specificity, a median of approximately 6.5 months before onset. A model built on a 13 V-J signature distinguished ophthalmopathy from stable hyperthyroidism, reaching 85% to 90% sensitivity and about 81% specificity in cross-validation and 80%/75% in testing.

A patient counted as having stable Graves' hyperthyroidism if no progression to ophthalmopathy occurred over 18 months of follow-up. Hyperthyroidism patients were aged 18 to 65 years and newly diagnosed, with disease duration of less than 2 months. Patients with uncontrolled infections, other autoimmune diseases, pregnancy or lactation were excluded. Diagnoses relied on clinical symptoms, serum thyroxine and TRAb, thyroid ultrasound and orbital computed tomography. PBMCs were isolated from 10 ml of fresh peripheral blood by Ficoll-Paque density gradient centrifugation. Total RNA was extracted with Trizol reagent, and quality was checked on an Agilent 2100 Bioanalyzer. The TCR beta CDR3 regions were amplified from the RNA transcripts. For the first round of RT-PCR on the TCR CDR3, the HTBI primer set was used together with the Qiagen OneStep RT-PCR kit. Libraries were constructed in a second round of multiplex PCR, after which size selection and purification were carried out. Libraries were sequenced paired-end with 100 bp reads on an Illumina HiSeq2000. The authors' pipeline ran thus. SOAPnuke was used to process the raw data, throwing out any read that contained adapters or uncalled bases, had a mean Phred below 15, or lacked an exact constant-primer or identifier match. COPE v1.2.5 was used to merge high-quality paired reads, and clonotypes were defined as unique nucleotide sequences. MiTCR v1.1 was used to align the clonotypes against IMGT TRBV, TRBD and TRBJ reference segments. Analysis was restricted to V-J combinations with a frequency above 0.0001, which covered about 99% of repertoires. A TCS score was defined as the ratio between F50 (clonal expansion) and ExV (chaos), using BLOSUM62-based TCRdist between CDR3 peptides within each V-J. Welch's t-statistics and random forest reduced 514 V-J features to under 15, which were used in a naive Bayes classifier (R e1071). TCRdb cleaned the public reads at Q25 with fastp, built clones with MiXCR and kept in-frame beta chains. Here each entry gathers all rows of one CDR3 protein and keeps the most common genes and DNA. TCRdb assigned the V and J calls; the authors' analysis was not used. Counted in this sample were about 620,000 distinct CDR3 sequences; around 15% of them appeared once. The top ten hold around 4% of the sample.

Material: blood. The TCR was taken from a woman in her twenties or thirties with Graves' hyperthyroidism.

The CDR3 reads as follows: CASSASRDVSYYGYTF. The bases read TGTGCCAGCAGCGCTTCCCGGGACGTCTCTTACTATGGCTACACCTTC. Recombination linked TRBV9 to TRBJ1-2; the D gene is perhaps TRBD1, on 5 matching bases. Looking up the germline V gene yields CDR1 SGDLS and CDR2 YYNGEE. Reading from cysteine to phenylalanine, the CDR3 counts 16 amino acids. Only CDR3 DNA remains: 48 bases, in frame from the first base. V is shortened by 3 bases, J by 3 bases, and the region joining them spans 18 bases.